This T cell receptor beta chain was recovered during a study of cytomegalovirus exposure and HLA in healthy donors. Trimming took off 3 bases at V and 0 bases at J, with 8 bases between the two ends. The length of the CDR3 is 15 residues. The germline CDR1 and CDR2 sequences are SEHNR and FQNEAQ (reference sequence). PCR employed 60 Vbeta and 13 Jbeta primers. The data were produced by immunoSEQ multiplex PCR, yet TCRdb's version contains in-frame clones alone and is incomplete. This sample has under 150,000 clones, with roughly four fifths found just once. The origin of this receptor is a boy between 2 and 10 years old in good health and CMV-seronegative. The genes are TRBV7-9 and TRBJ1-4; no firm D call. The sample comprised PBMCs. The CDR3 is CASSLLTATNEKLFF. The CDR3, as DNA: TGTGCCAGCAGCTTGCTAACGGCAACTAATGAAAAACTGTTTTTT.